A selection of T cell receptor beta chains follows, all from one sample in a study of T cell responses to AZD1222 COVID-19 vaccine. Profiling relied on immunoSEQ multiplex PCR, and the TCRdb table lists in-frame clones only, not all of them. The top ten clones hold about 2.5% of a sample with about 180,000 clones, around 94% of them seen once. The sequences come from peripheral blood, collected on day 0 of AZD1222 vaccination. The source of these receptors is an adult in good health. Both conserved end residues are part of each CDR3. The order of the fields is V gene, clone size, D gene, J gene, CDR3 protein, CDR3 DNA. The D gene is left open where the match is weak. The size of a clone is reported for some rows only, either as once, few or many, or as a class for expanded clones.

>TRBV4-2|NA|NA|TRBJ2-1
CASSRDNSLNEQFF
TGTGCCAGCAGCCGGGACAATTCCTTGAATGAGCAGTTCTTC
>TRBV5-1|few|NA|TRBJ2-7
CASSLNPTGMGDEQYF
TGCGCCAGCAGCCTGAATCCCACAGGAATGGGAGACGAGCAGTACTTC
>TRBV29-1|once|NA|TRBJ2-3
CSASFWGLSTDTQYF
TGCAGCGCGTCCTTCTGGGGACTCAGCACAGATACGCAGTATTTT
>TRBV7-9|NA|NA|TRBJ1-2
CASSYGASPAYGYTF
TGTGCCAGCAGCTATGGGGCCAGCCCGGCCTATGGCTACACCTTC
>TRBV29-1|once|NA|TRBJ2-3
CSLVLITPRTDTQYF
TGCAGCCTGGTCTTAATAACACCGCGCACAGATACGCAGTATTTT
>TRBV30|NA|NA|TRBJ2-1
CAWSNANEQFF
TGTGCCTGGAGTAACGCCAATGAGCAGTTCTTC
>TRBV6-5|NA|NA|TRBJ1-1
CASSRTGQNTEAFF
TGTGCCAGCAGTAGAACGGGACAGAACACTGAAGCTTTCTTT
>TRBV6-5|NA|NA|TRBJ1-2
CASRISGGYTF
TGTGCCAGCAGGATCAGTGGAGGCTACACCTTC
>TRBV4-1|NA|TRBD1|TRBJ2-3
CASSQTGANTDTQYF
TGCGCCAGCAGCCAAACAGGGGCCAACACAGATACGCAGTATTTT
>TRBV3-1/TRBV3-2|NA|NA|TRBJ2-2
CASSKRIPTGGNTGELFF
TGTGCCAGCAGCAAAAGAATCCCGACTGGCGGAAACACCGGGGAGCTGTTTTTT
>TRBV4-2|NA|TRBD1|TRBJ1-4
CASSQDRGQGNEKLFF
TGTGCCAGCAGCCAAGATCGGGGACAGGGTAATGAAAAACTGTTTTTT
>TRBV5-1|NA|NA|TRBJ2-7
CASGLTSYEQYF
TGCGCCAGCGGCCTTACCTCCTACGAGCAGTACTTC
>TRBV11-2|NA|NA|TRBJ2-7
CASSQGKQYF
TGTGCCAGCAGCCAGGGGAAGCAGTACTTC
>TRBV18|once|NA|TRBJ1-1
CASSPRRVMAFF
TGTGCCAGCTCACCACGCAGGGTCATGGCTTTCTTT
>TRBV3-1/TRBV3-2|NA|NA|TRBJ1-4
CASSLRGGEKLFF
TGTGCCAGCAGCCTCCGGGGGGGCGAAAAACTGTTTTTT
>TRBV2|NA|NA|TRBJ1-1
CASGGTANTEAFF
TGTGCCAGCGGCGGGACGGCCAACACTGAAGCTTTCTTT
>TRBV6-1|once|NA|TRBJ2-3
CASSEAVRVTDTQYF
TGTGCCAGCAGTGAAGCGGTCAGGGTCACAGATACGCAGTATTTT
>TRBV12-3/TRBV12-4|NA|NA|TRBJ1-1
CASSFARGTEAFF
TGTGCCAGCAGTTTTGCGCGGGGCACTGAAGCTTTCTTT
>TRBV2|once|NA|TRBJ1-1
CASSLGRTNTEAFF
TGTGCCAGCAGTTTAGGACGGACGAACACTGAAGCTTTCTTT
>TRBV24-1|NA|TRBD1|TRBJ2-7
CAPPGTEFYEQYF
TGTGCCCCCCCCGGGACAGAATTCTACGAGCAGTACTTC
>TRBV2|NA|NA|TRBJ2-2
CASSKDGNTGELFF
TGTGCCAGCAGTAAGGACGGGAACACCGGGGAGCTGTTTTTT
>TRBV25-1|NA|NA|TRBJ2-3
CASSEPRTASTDTQYF
TGTGCCAGCAGTGAGCCGAGAACAGCTAGCACAGATACGCAGTATTTT
>TRBV2|medium-sized|NA|TRBJ1-5
CASSEGTVQGYGNQPQHF
TGTGCCAGCAGCGAAGGAACCGTACAGGGATATGGCAATCAGCCCCAGCATTTT
>TRBV9|NA|TRBD1|TRBJ2-7
CASSPRDRGSYEQYF
TGTGCCAGCAGCCCCCGGGACAGGGGATCCTACGAGCAGTACTTC
>TRBV6-5|NA|NA|TRBJ2-2
CASGGRGGTGELFF
TGTGCCAGCGGGGGCAGGGGTGGCACCGGGGAGCTGTTTTTT
>TRBV5-4|once|TRBD2|TRBJ2-7
CASSLGWAGLAGEQYF
TGTGCCAGCAGCCTCGGGTGGGCGGGACTAGCGGGCGAGCAGTACTTC
>TRBV6-6|NA|NA|TRBJ2-7
CATSPSASSYEQYF
TGTGCCACCTCCCCTAGCGCGAGCTCCTACGAGCAGTACTTC
>TRBV3-1/TRBV3-2|NA|TRBD2|TRBJ2-7
CASSQDLLAEHEQYF
TGTGCCAGCAGCCAAGACTTACTAGCGGAGCACGAGCAGTACTTC
>TRBV23-1|NA|NA|TRBJ1-5
CASSPLKRGQYSNQPQHF
TGCGCCAGCAGTCCCTTAAAGAGAGGACAGTATAGCAATCAGCCCCAGCATTTT
>TRBV29-1|NA|NA|TRBJ1-1
CSVVRGDTEAFF
TGCAGCGTTGTCCGGGGCGACACTGAAGCTTTCTTT
>TRBV11-2|few|NA|TRBJ1-1
CASSLLSSLNTEAFF
TGTGCCAGCAGCCTTCTTAGTTCGCTGAACACTGAAGCTTTCTTT
>TRBV27|NA|TRBD1|TRBJ1-2
CASSSPRTGNYGYTF
TGTGCCAGCAGTTCCCCCCGGACAGGGAACTATGGCTACACCTTC
>TRBV19|NA|NA|TRBJ1-1
CASSAQATNTEAFF
TGTGCCAGTAGCGCACAGGCGACGAACACTGAAGCTTTCTTT
>TRBV19|NA|TRBD1|TRBJ1-1
CASSLAGGNTEAFF
TGTGCCAGTAGTTTGGCAGGGGGGAACACTGAAGCTTTCTTT
>TRBV24-1|NA|TRBD2|TRBJ2-1
CATSDSSLLADEQFF
TGTGCCACCAGTGATTCCTCTTTACTAGCGGATGAGCAGTTCTTC
>TRBV7-9|NA|TRBD2|TRBJ2-2
CASSKGLVVAGELFF
TGTGCCAGCAGCAAGGGACTAGTTGTGGCCGGGGAGCTGTTTTTT
>TRBV3-1/TRBV3-2|NA|NA|TRBJ1-4
CASSQVTEKLFF
TGTGCCAGCAGCCAAGTAACCGAAAAACTGTTTTTT
>TRBV18|NA|NA|TRBJ2-1
CASDTTGAEQFF
TGTGCCAGCGACACCACGGGAGCTGAGCAGTTCTTC
>TRBV19|NA|NA|TRBJ2-7
CASSIDATYEQYF
TGTGCCAGTAGTATAGACGCGACCTACGAGCAGTACTTC